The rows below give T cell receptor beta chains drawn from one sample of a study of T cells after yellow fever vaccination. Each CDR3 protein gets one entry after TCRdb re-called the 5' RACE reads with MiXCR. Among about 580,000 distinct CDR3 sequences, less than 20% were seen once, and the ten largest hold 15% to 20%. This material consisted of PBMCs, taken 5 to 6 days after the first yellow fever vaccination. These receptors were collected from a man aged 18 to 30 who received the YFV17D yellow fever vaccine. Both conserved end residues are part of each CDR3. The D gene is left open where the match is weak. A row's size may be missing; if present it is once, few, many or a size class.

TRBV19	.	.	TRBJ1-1	TGTGCCAGTAGTATCGGGCTATCAGCCCGCACTGAAGCTTTCTTT	CASSIGLSARTEAFF
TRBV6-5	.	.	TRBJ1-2	TGTGCCAGCAGTTTCAATGGGGGGCGAGTCTATGGCTACACCTTC	CASSFNGGRVYGYTF
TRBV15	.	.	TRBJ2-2	TGTGCCACCAGTCGGTGGCAGGGGAACACCGGGGAGCTGTTTTTT	CATSRWQGNTGELFF
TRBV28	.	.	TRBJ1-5	TGTGCCAGCAGACGACAGGCTAGCAATCAGCCCCAGCATTTT	CASRRQASNQPQHF
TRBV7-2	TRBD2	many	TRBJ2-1	TGTGCCAGCAGCTTACTAGCGGCCAACAATGAGCAGTTCTTC	CASSLLAANNEQFF
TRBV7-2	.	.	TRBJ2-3	TGTGCCAGCAGCTCGGGACCCCCGGGAGATACGCAGTATTTT	CASSSGPPGDTQYF
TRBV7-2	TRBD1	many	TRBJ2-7	TGTGCCAGCAGCTTGGGACAGGGGGTAACCTACGAGCAGTACTTC	CASSLGQGVTYEQYF
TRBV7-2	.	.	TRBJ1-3	TGTGCCAGCAGCTTAGTGGCAGTCTCTGGAAACACCATATATTTT	CASSLVAVSGNTIYF
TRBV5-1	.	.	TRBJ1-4	TGCGCCAGCAGGTGGACAGCAACTAATGAAAAACTGTTTTTT	CASRWTATNEKLFF
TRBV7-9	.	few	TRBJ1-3	TGTGCCAGCAGCTTCTGGGCCCTCTCTGGAAACACCATATATTTT	CASSFWALSGNTIYF
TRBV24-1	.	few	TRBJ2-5	TGTGCCACCAGTGAAGCGTTTGGAGAGACCCAGTACTTC	CATSEAFGETQYF